Below, 19 T cell receptor beta chains from the same sample are listed, as sequenced in a study of cytomegalovirus exposure and HLA in healthy donors. Amplification used 60 Vbeta primers and 13 Jbeta primers. The assay was immunoSEQ multiplex PCR, and TCRdb's table has in-frame clones only and misses some. The repertoire includes roughly 120,000 clones, approximately 80% of them detected once, and over 10% sits in the top ten. Sequencing used PBMCs. The receptors stem from a woman in her 40s in good health and CMV-seropositive.

The CDR3 DNA follows: TGTGCCAGCAGCCGGAGTAGGGAGGAAAAACTGTTTTTT. Residues: CASSRSREEKLFF. The chain employs TRBV7-2 and TRBJ1-4; D unclear. The V gene lost 5 bases and the J gene lost 8 bases, with 12 bases spanning the gap. CDR1 is SGHTA and CDR2 is FQGNSA in the germline V gene. The CDR3 consists of 13 residues. Variable domain in full (rest from reference TRBV7-2 and TRBJ1-4): GAGVSQSPSNKVTEKGKDVELRCDPISGHTALYWYRQSLGQGLEFLIYFQGNSAPDKSGLPSDRFSAERTGGSVSTLTIQRTQQEDSAVYLCASSRSREEKLFFGSGTQLSVL.

The V call is TRBV6-7, the J call TRBJ2-6; D gene uncertain. TRBV6-7 is placed among ORFs of uncertain function. With 1 base removed from V and 1 base from J, the gap between germline ends came to 14 bases. The CDR3 has 18 residues. CDR3 DNA: TGTGCCAGCAGTTACTGTTCCCTAGGCAATTCTGGGGCCAACGTCCTGACTTTC. Its translation is CASSYCSLGNSGANVLTF.

This chain uses TRBV6-5 with TRBJ2-1; D is ambiguous. V shed 6 bases and J shed 9 bases, with 21 bases lying between them. This CDR3 is built from 15 residues. Germline-derived CDR1 and CDR2 are MNHEY and SVGAGI. The CDR3 here is CASSVSRNLVSEQFF. DNA of the CDR3: TGTGCCAGCAGCGTTTCTAGAAATTTGGTCAGTGAGCAGTTCTTC.

This chain connects TRBV27 to TRBJ2-1, with D unresolved. Trimming removed 3 bases from V and 3 bases from J, with 9 bases in between. CDR3 length: 14 amino acids. Germline V CDR1 and CDR2: MNHEY, SMNVEV (reference sequence). This chain's CDR3 is CASSFTQYYNEQFF. CDR3 coding DNA: TGTGCCAGCAGTTTTACGCAGTACTACAATGAGCAGTTCTTC.

This chain links TRBV5-1 with TRBJ2-2, with 10 bases identical to TRBD1. Germline V gives CDR1 SGHRS, CDR2 YFSETQ. Unmatched junction bases numbered 6, after V lost 4 bases and J lost 3 bases. The CDR3 length is 16 residues. CDR3 bases: TGCGCCAGCAGCCTGGGACAGGGGTTATACACCGGGGAGCTGTTTTTT. Its translation is CASSLGQGLYTGELFF.

This clone has just a few counts. The CDR3 is CASSLKTQAVTSYNEQFF. In DNA, the CDR3 is TGTGCCAGCAGCTTAAAAACCCAAGCGGTAACCTCCTACAATGAGCAGTTCTTC. The genes are TRBV5-4 and TRBJ2-1, with a tentative D call TRBD2 (5 bases). Trimming shortened V by 2 bases and J by 0 bases, and 18 bases separated the two germline ends. Germline CDR1 reads SGHNT; CDR2 reads YYREEE (reference sequence). CDR3 length: 18 amino acids.

CDR3 sequence reads: CASSLFGGGRLFGGETQYF. The CDR3, as DNA: TGTGCCAGCAGTTTATTTGGCGGGGGTAGGCTTTTTGGTGGAGAGACCCAGTACTTC. The gene calls are TRBV28 and TRBJ2-5, with 7 positions matching TRBD2. The CDR3 has 19 amino acids. After removal of 1 base from V and 4 bases from J, the junction contained 18 bases not matched to a gene. CDR1 and CDR2 from the germline V gene are MDHEN and SYDVKM.

The chain is built from TRBV19 and TRBJ2-2, with 7 bases aligning to TRBD1. The CDR3 is 15 residues long. Per germline, CDR1 LNHDA and CDR2 SQIVND (reference sequence). Losses at the gene ends were 4 bases for V and 6 bases for J; bases not matched to a gene: 8. CDR3 DNA sequence: TGTGCCAGTAGTACCCGGACAGGAAGGGCCGGGGAGCTGTTTTTT. Amino acids: CASSTRTGRAGELFF.

The genes are TRBV7-9 and TRBJ1-5; D is unclear. The CDR3 is 13 amino acids. With 4 bases removed from V and 8 bases from J, the gap between germline ends came to 12 bases. Germline assignment: CDR1 SEHNR and CDR2 FQNEAQ (reference sequence). Written as DNA, the CDR3 is TGTGCCAGCAGCTCGGCCCCTACTAAGCCCCAGCATTTT. Its translation is CASSSAPTKPQHF. Variable domain in full (rest from reference TRBV7-9 and TRBJ1-5): DTGVSQNPRHKITKRGQNVTFRCDPISEHNRLYWYRQTLGQGPEFLTYFQNEAQLEKSRLLSDRFSAERPKGSFSTLEIQRTEQGDSAMYLCASSSAPTKPQHFGDGTRLSIL.

V usage is TRBV2 and J usage is TRBJ2-5, with 11 bases identical to TRBD2. The CDR3 runs 14 residues. Looked up from germline, CDR1 is SNHLY and CDR2 is FYNNEI. V lost 6 bases and J lost 5; bases outside the gene matches: 5. The CDR3 loop reads CASSGSGRVETQYF. CDR3 nucleotides: TGTGCCAGCAGCGGTAGCGGGAGGGTGGAGACCCAGTACTTC. Full variable domain (remainder filled in from reference TRBV2 and TRBJ2-5): EPEVTQTPSHQVTQMGQEVILRCVPISNHLYFYWYRQILGQKVEFLVSFYNNEISEKSEIFDDQFSVERPDGSNFTLKIRSTKLEDSAMYFCASSGSGRVETQYFGPGTRLLVL.

This clone has a handful of counts. The chain combines TRBV6-5 with TRBJ2-7; no reliable D call. V lost 1 base and J 6 bases, leaving 10 bases between the germline ends. This CDR3 has 13 residues. From germline, CDR1 is MNHEY and CDR2 SVGAGI. CDR3 sequence: CASSYYSGGEQYF. In nucleotides, the CDR3 is TGTGCCAGCAGTTACTATTCCGGTGGCGAGCAGTACTTC.

The chain has TRBV27 and TRBJ2-1; TRBD2 is a possible D gene (6 bases). The germline V gene encodes CDR1 MNHEY and CDR2 SMNVEV (reference sequence). CDR3 length: 16 amino acids. The V and J ends lost 0 bases and 0 bases respectively, with 9 bases between them. The CDR3 loop reads CASSLSAAGSYNEQFF. CDR3 DNA: TGTGCCAGCAGTTTATCTGCAGCGGGCTCCTACAATGAGCAGTTCTTC.

This clone showed up just once. V usage is TRBV14 and J usage is TRBJ1-6; weak D call: TRBD1 (5 bases). This CDR3 is 15 amino acids long. Between the trimmed V and J ends, which lost 1 base and 7 bases, there was a span of 11 bases. Germline CDR1 is SGHDN and CDR2 is FVKESK. The CDR3 region is CASSQGQGLNSPLHF. The CDR3 bases are TGTGCCAGCAGCCAAGGGCAGGGTCTGAATTCACCCCTCCACTTT.

The genes are TRBV23-1 and TRBJ2-1; D may be TRBD1 (7 bases). TRBV23-1 is flagged as an ORF with uncertain function. V dropped 6 bases and J dropped 4 bases, with 22 bases sitting between them. CDR3 size: 17 residues. The CDR3 sequence is CASRHESRDRDYNEQFF. Here the CDR3 DNA reads TGCGCCAGCAGACACGAATCGCGGGACAGAGATTACAATGAGCAGTTCTTC.

For this clone: The sample has other DNA sequences that encode this CDR3 too. V gene TRBV5-1 combines with J gene TRBJ1-1; D is uncertain. Trimming pared 2 bases from V and 2 bases from J, leaving 7 bases between. Germline V lookup: CDR1 SGHRS, CDR2 YFSETQ. CDR3 length: 13 amino acids. CDR3 sequence: CASSLTVNTEAFF. The CDR3, as DNA: TGCGCCAGCAGCTTAACAGTTAACACTGAAGCTTTCTTT.

J is TRBJ1-1 and V is TRBV4-1; tentatively, D is TRBD1 (5 bases). From germline, CDR1 is MGHRA and CDR2 YSYEKL. With 0 bases removed from V and 6 bases from J, the gap between germline ends came to 20 bases. The CDR3 contains 17 residues. DNA of the CDR3: TGCGCCAGCAGCCAAGATACGGACACCTCTTCTCCGTCTGAAGCTTTCTTT. As protein: CASSQDTDTSSPSEAFF.

The CDR3 DNA sequence: TGTGCCAGTAGCCCGGACAGGCGGTATGGCTACACCTTC. This gives the protein CASSPDRRYGYTF. The V gene is TRBV19, the J gene TRBJ1-2, with 7 bases fitting TRBD1. Germline V gene lookup returns CDR1 LNHDA and CDR2 SQIVND (reference sequence). After removal of 6 bases from V and 5 bases from J, the junction contained 6 bases not matched to a gene. The CDR3 is 13 amino acids. Full variable domain (outside the CDR3, taken from reference TRBV19 and TRBJ1-2): DGGITQSPKYLFRKEGQNVTLSCEQNLNHDAMYWYRQDPGQGLRLIYYSQIVNDFQKGDIAEGYSVSREKKESFPLTVTSAQKNPTAFYLCASSPDRRYGYTFGSGTRLTVV.

This clone was found a few times. The gene calls are TRBV6-4 and TRBJ1-5; TRBD1 is a possible D gene (5 bases). The CDR3 is 17 residues long. Between the trimmed V and J ends, which lost 0 bases and 5 bases, there was a span of 17 bases. From germline, CDR1 is MRHNA and CDR2 SNTAGT. The CDR3 is CASSDSLTDGSDQPQHF. CDR3 bases: TGTGCCAGCAGTGACTCGCTGACAGACGGGAGCGATCAGCCCCAGCATTTT.

The V gene is TRBV19, the J gene TRBJ2-1; D uncertain. The CDR3 sequence is 14 residues long. Per germline, CDR1 LNHDA and CDR2 SQIVND (reference sequence). V gave up 7 bases and J gave up 5 bases, with 15 bases separating them. The CDR3 sequence is CASNGEPPDNEQFF. CDR3 nucleotide sequence: TGTGCCAGTAACGGAGAGCCGCCCGACAATGAGCAGTTCTTC.